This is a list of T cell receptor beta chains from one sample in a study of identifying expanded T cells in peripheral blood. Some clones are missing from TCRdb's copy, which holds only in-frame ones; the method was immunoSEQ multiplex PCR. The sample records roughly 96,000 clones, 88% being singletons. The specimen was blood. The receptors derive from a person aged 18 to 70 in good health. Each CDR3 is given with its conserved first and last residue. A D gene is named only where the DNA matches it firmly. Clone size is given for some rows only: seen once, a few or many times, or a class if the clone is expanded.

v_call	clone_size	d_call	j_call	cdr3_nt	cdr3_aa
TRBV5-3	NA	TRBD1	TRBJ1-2	TGTGCCAGAAGCTGCCCGGGACAGCTTACTAACTATGGCTACACCTTC	CARSCPGQLTNYGYTF
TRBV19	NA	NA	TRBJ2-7	TGTGCCAGTACATACTACGAGCAGTACTTC	CASTYYEQYF
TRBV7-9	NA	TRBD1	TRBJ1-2	TGTGCCAGCAGGCCAGCACAGGGGGCGCGTACCGGCTACACCTTC	CASRPAQGARTGYTF
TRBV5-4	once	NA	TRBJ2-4	TGTGCCAGCAGCTTGCGGGCAGCCAAAAACATTCAGTACTTC	CASSLRAAKNIQYF
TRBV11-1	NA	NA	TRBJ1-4	TGTGCCAGCAGCTTCAGGGGCAATGAAAAACTGTTTTTT	CASSFRGNEKLFF
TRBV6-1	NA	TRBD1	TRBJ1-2	TGTGCCAGCAGAAAGACAGGGGGCTATGGCTACACCTTC	CASRKTGGYGYTF
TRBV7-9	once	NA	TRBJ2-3	TGTGCCAGCAGCCCCGGGACGCCGACAGATACGCAGTATTTT	CASSPGTPTDTQYF
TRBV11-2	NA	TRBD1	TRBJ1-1	TGTGCCAGCAGCTTAGTCGGGACAGTCTCTGAAGCTTTCTTT	CASSLVGTVSEAFF
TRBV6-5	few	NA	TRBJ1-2	TGTGCCAGCACCTCAGATGGACGGGATGGCTACACCTTC	CASTSDGRDGYTF
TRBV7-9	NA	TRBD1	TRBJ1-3	TGTGCCAGCAGCTTCACCGGGACAGCCTTCTCTGGAAACACCATATATTTT	CASSFTGTAFSGNTIYF
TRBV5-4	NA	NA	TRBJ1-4	TGTGCCAGCAGCCCTACCCCCCGGGACGGCGAGGAAAAACTGTTTTTT	CASSPTPRDGEEKLFF
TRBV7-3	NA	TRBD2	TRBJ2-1	TGTGCCAGCAGCTTATCTAGCGGGGGTTACAATGAGCAGTTCTTC	CASSLSSGGYNEQFF
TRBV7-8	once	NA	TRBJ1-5	TGTGCCAGCAGCTTAAGGCGGACAGTTCAAGATAGCAATCAGCCCCAGCATTTT	CASSLRRTVQDSNQPQHF
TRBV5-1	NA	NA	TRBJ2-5	TGCGCCAGCAGCTTCACGGGCCAAGAGACCCAGTACTTC	CASSFTGQETQYF
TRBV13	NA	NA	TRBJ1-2	TGTGCCAGCAGCTTATCAGAAAACTATGGCTACACCTTC	CASSLSENYGYTF
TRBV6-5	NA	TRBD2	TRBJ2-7	TGTGCCAGCAGTCAGCTAGCGGCCTACGAGCAGTACTTC	CASSQLAAYEQYF
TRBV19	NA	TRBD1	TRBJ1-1	TGTGCCAGTAGCCCTTTGACAGGGACCACTGAAGCTTTCTTT	CASSPLTGTTEAFF
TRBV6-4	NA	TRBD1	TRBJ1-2	TGTGCCAGCAGGCGAATTTCAGGGGGCGACTATGGCTACACCTTC	CASRRISGGDYGYTF
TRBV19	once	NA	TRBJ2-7	TGTGCCAGTAGTATAGACCTCGACAGAACCTACGAGCAGTACTTC	CASSIDLDRTYEQYF
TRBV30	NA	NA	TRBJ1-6	TGTGCCTGGAGTGTAATGGGCGGAAATAATTCACCCCTCCACTTT	CAWSVMGGNNSPLHF
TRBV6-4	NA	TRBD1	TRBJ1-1	TGTGCCAGCAGTGAAACCCCGGACAGGGAAGCTTTCTTT	CASSETPDREAFF
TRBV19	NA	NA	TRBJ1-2	TGTGCCAGTAGTAGTCTCCTCGGGACCTTTCTAACCGGCTACACCTTC	CASSSLLGTFLTGYTF
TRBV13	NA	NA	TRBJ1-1	TGTGCCAGCAGCGACCGCGGGCAGGGTGACACTGAAGCTTTCTTT	CASSDRGQGDTEAFF
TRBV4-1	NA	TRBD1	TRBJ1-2	TGCGCCAGCAGCCGTAGGGAATGGACAGGCGACGGCTATGGCTACACCTTC	CASSRREWTGDGYGYTF
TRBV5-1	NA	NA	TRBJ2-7	TGCGCCAGCAGCTGGGAAGTAACCTACGAGCAGTACTTC	CASSWEVTYEQYF
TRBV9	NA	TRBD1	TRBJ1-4	TGTGCCAGCAGCCCCGGGACAGGCAATGAAAAACTGTTTTTT	CASSPGTGNEKLFF
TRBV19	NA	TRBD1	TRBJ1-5	TGTGCCAGTAGTATCAAACCCAGGACAGGGCTGCAGCCCCAGCATTTT	CASSIKPRTGLQPQHF
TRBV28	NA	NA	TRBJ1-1	TGTGCCAGCACCTTGGGGGGGAGGAACACTGAAGCTTTCTTT	CASTLGGRNTEAFF
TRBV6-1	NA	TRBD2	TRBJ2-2	TGTGCCAGCAGTGACGGCGGGGGGAGCACCGGGGAGCTGTTTTTT	CASSDGGGSTGELFF
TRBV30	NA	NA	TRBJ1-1	TGTGCCTGGAGTCAAAGGACGTACACTGAAGCTTTCTTT	CAWSQRTYTEAFF
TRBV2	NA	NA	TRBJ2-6	TGTGCCAGCAGGCAACAGTTATACTCTGGGGCCAACGTCCTGACTTTC	CASRQQLYSGANVLTF
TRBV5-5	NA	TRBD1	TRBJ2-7	TGTGCCAGCAGCTTGGCGGGACAGGGAGCCGACGAGCAGTACTTC	CASSLAGQGADEQYF
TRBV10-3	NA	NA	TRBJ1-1	TGTGCCATCAGTACCAATGACAGATCGAACACTGAAGCTTTCTTT	CAISTNDRSNTEAFF
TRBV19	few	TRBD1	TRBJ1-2	TGTGCCAGTAGTCCGGACAGGGCCTGGGGAGGCTACACCTTC	CASSPDRAWGGYTF
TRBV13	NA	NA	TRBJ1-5	TGTGCCAGCAGCTCGCGACAGGACAATCAGCCCCAGCATTTT	CASSSRQDNQPQHF
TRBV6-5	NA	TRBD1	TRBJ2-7	TGTGCCAGCAGTAAGGACAGGGGTATACACGAGCAGTACTTC	CASSKDRGIHEQYF
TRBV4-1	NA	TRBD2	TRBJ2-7	TGCGCCAGCAGCCAAGTAGGACTAGCGGGGGGGGCCCATTACGAGCAGTACTTC	CASSQVGLAGGAHYEQYF
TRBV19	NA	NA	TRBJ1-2	TGTGCCAGTAAGCCAGCTCGCCTCTATGGCTACACCTTC	CASKPARLYGYTF
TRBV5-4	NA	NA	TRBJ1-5	TGTGCCAGCAGCTTGGGAAGCAATCAGCCCCAGCATTTT	CASSLGSNQPQHF
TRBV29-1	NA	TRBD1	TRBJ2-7	TGCAGCGTTGGACAGGGAGTGAACGAGCAGTACTTC	CSVGQGVNEQYF
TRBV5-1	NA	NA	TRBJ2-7	TGCGCCAGCAGCTGGGCTCTTAGCGGCAGGGACGACGAGCAGTACTTC	CASSWALSGRDDEQYF
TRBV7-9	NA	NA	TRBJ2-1	TGTGCCAGCAGCTTAACAGGCAATTACTACAATGAGCAGTTCTTC	CASSLTGNYYNEQFF
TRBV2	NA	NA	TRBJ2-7	TGTGCCAGCAGGCCGGACCGGTTCCCCTACGAGCAGTACTTC	CASRPDRFPYEQYF
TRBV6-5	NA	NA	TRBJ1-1	TGTGCCAGCAGTTACTCACGACAGTTGAACACTGAAGCTTTCTTT	CASSYSRQLNTEAFF
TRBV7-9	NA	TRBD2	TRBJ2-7	TGTGCCAGCAGCCTTGGACTAGCGGGTACCTACGAGCAGTACTTC	CASSLGLAGTYEQYF
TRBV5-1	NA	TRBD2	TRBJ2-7	TGCGCCAGCAGCTTGGTGGGCGGGGGGACCTACGAGCAGTACTTC	CASSLVGGGTYEQYF
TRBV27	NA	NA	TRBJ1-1	TGTGCCAGCAGTTCTCGGTTAGGGAACACTGAAGCTTTCTTT	CASSSRLGNTEAFF
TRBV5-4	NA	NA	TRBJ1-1	TGTGCCAGCAGCTTGGTAGCTGGGGCTGAAGCTTTCTTT	CASSLVAGAEAFF
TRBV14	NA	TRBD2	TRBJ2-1	TGTGCCAGCAGCCAAGGTACTAGCGGGTACATAGTCTACAATGAGCAGTTCTTC	CASSQGTSGYIVYNEQFF